A selection of T cell receptor beta chains follows, all from one sample in a study of cytomegalovirus exposure and HLA in healthy donors. Measured with immunoSEQ multiplex PCR; TCRdb has only the in-frame clones, and not every one. Among just over 200,000 clones listed, 82% were seen once. The specimen was PBMCs. These receptors were taken from a woman aged 40 to 49 in good health and CMV-seronegative. The CDR3 runs from the conserved cysteine through the conserved F or W. A D gene is named only where the DNA matches it firmly. Where a row states a size, it is once, few, many or the class of an expanded clone; other rows omit it.

cdr3_aa: CASTTTASGRRYEQYF
clone_size: .
j_call: TRBJ2-7
v_call: TRBV7-2
d_call: TRBD2

cdr3_aa: CAWKPGQLLNTEAFF
clone_size: .
j_call: TRBJ1-1
v_call: TRBV30
d_call: .

cdr3_aa: CASSETDHAENEQYF
clone_size: .
j_call: TRBJ2-7
v_call: TRBV10-1
d_call: .

cdr3_aa: CASRLGPGQYYEQYF
clone_size: .
j_call: TRBJ2-7
v_call: TRBV12-2
d_call: .

cdr3_aa: CASSTGLAASYEQYF
clone_size: .
j_call: TRBJ2-7
v_call: TRBV19
d_call: TRBD2

cdr3_aa: CASNPRESDHYGYTF
clone_size: .
j_call: TRBJ1-2
v_call: TRBV2
d_call: .

cdr3_aa: CASRTGGNYGYTF
clone_size: .
j_call: TRBJ1-2
v_call: TRBV6-5
d_call: TRBD1

cdr3_aa: CASRSSALGEAFF
clone_size: .
j_call: TRBJ1-1
v_call: TRBV19
d_call: .

cdr3_aa: CASSQEPRRREWQSGEQFF
clone_size: .
j_call: TRBJ2-1
v_call: TRBV4-2
d_call: .

cdr3_aa: CASSPRQGAYYEQYF
clone_size: once
j_call: TRBJ2-7
v_call: TRBV19
d_call: TRBD1

cdr3_aa: CASSIQGQNQPQHF
clone_size: .
j_call: TRBJ1-5
v_call: TRBV19
d_call: .

cdr3_aa: CASSTLTGGYGYTF
clone_size: .
j_call: TRBJ1-2
v_call: TRBV19
d_call: TRBD1

cdr3_aa: CASSFMGQFGTEAFF
clone_size: .
j_call: TRBJ1-1
v_call: TRBV7-2
d_call: TRBD1

cdr3_aa: CASSFGDRAEKLFF
clone_size: .
j_call: TRBJ1-4
v_call: TRBV5-1
d_call: TRBD1

cdr3_aa: CASREGRSRETQYF
clone_size: .
j_call: TRBJ2-5
v_call: TRBV19
d_call: .

cdr3_aa: CASSQHWTVNTEAFF
clone_size: many
j_call: TRBJ1-1
v_call: TRBV4-1
d_call: .

cdr3_aa: CASSFRETAYEQFF
clone_size: once
j_call: TRBJ2-1
v_call: TRBV5-1
d_call: .

cdr3_aa: CASSLARNEQYF
clone_size: .
j_call: TRBJ2-7
v_call: TRBV7-9
d_call: .

cdr3_aa: CASSSKEVRPNEQYF
clone_size: once
j_call: TRBJ2-7
v_call: TRBV7-6
d_call: .

cdr3_aa: CASSPWGGGTEAFF
clone_size: .
j_call: TRBJ1-1
v_call: TRBV7-9
d_call: .

cdr3_aa: CASSIERTGRTYEQYF
clone_size: once
j_call: TRBJ2-7
v_call: TRBV19
d_call: TRBD1

cdr3_aa: CASRPGQGHGYTF
clone_size: .
j_call: TRBJ1-2
v_call: TRBV6-5
d_call: TRBD1

cdr3_aa: CASSQVLGSDEQYF
clone_size: .
j_call: TRBJ2-7
v_call: TRBV4-1
d_call: .

cdr3_aa: CASSLVGSGPYEQYF
clone_size: .
j_call: TRBJ2-7
v_call: TRBV11-2
d_call: TRBD2

cdr3_aa: CASRPGQGHYEQYF
clone_size: .
j_call: TRBJ2-7
v_call: TRBV23-1
d_call: TRBD1

cdr3_aa: CASSYPGEKLFF
clone_size: few
j_call: TRBJ1-4
v_call: TRBV11-2
d_call: .

cdr3_aa: CASSIELAGGAETQYF
clone_size: .
j_call: TRBJ2-5
v_call: TRBV19
d_call: TRBD2

cdr3_aa: CASSLLPLGGQYF
clone_size: .
j_call: TRBJ2-3
v_call: TRBV7-2
d_call: .

cdr3_aa: CASSPFPSGTDTQYF
clone_size: .
j_call: TRBJ2-3
v_call: TRBV18
d_call: .

cdr3_aa: CASSPLDGGRKQFF
clone_size: .
j_call: TRBJ2-1
v_call: TRBV4-2
d_call: .

cdr3_aa: CASAVKSGANTGELFF
clone_size: .
j_call: TRBJ2-2
v_call: TRBV10-2
d_call: TRBD2

cdr3_aa: CASSHWGNTIYF
clone_size: .
j_call: TRBJ1-3
v_call: TRBV7-9
d_call: .

cdr3_aa: CASSSGLGPNRPQHF
clone_size: few
j_call: TRBJ1-5
v_call: TRBV28
d_call: .

cdr3_aa: CASSNRDRGLRNIQYF
clone_size: .
j_call: TRBJ2-4
v_call: TRBV5-6
d_call: TRBD1

cdr3_aa: CASSLRQGYDQPQHF
clone_size: .
j_call: TRBJ1-5
v_call: TRBV6-6
d_call: TRBD1